A single sample is the source of the 6 T cell receptor beta chains below, sequenced in a study of human T cells and chemical hapten exposure. TCRdb independently ran MiXCR on the RACE reads; one entry per CDR3 protein. The sample shows roughly 380,000 distinct CDR3 sequences, 5.1% of them seen only once. The time point was: pre-sensitization, week 0. Treatment specified: therapeutic diphenylcyclopropenone sensitization with weekly scalp DPC. The starting material was whole blood, obtained in connection with sensitization to the hapten diphenylcyclopropenone (DPC). These receptors were taken from a woman between 45 and 60 years old with alopecia areata. Some clones in this sample may be carry-over from other donors' samples.

The rearrangement joins TRBV5-6 to TRBJ1-4; 8 bases fit TRBD1. Germline CDR1 and CDR2: SGHDT and YYEEEE. The CDR3 sequence is 17 residues long. Trimming at V came to 3 bases and at J to 5 bases, leaving 12 bases not matched to a gene. The CDR3 sequence: CASSSIPGQGSNEKLFF. CDR3 DNA: TGTGCCAGCAGCTCAATTCCAGGACAGGGTTCGAATGAAAAACTGTTTTTT.

The chain combines TRBV4-3 with TRBJ2-3; D is perhaps TRBD1 (5 bases). The CDR3 length is 14 residues. With 0 bases removed from V and 5 bases from J, the gap between germline ends came to 9 bases. Germline V CDR1 and CDR2: LGHNA, YSLEER. The CDR3 nucleotides read TGCGCCAGCAGCCAAGAAGGGGTGGGAGATACGCAGTATTTT. It codes for CASSQEGVGDTQYF.

This clonotype has a handful of counts. The chain uses TRBV6-2 or TRBV6-3 and TRBJ2-1; no definite D call. Trimming took off 6 bases at V and 10 bases at J, with 16 bases between the two ends. This CDR3 is built from 13 residues. Looked up from germline, CDR1 is MNHEY and CDR2 is SVGEGT. The CDR3 coding sequence is TGTGCCAGCAGCTACACCCACCCCGGGGAGCAGTTCTTC. It is translated as CASSYTHPGEQFF.

On this clonotype: The junction and the germline gene differ at one end; a read error may be behind it. The rearrangement joins TRBV6-5 to TRBJ2-4, with D tentatively TRBD2 (5 bases). The CDR3 is 15 amino acids. Germline CDR1 is MNHEY and CDR2 is SVGAGI. CDR3 region: CASSAEPFGINIRYF. The CDR3 DNA sequence: TGTGCCAGCAGTGCCGAGCCCTTCGGGATAAACATTCGGTACTTC.

This clonotype was recorded many times. This chain joins TRBV18 and TRBJ2-1; TRBD2 aligns across 11 bases. Germline CDR1 reads KGHSH; CDR2 reads LQKENI. The length of the CDR3 is 15 residues. V lost 3 bases, J lost 10 bases, and 8 bases stayed unmatched. CDR3 sequence (DNA): TGTGCCAGCTCACCGGGACTAGCGGTGGTCGGGGAGCAGTTCTTC. Residues: CASSPGLAVVGEQFF.

The V call is TRBV3-1, the J call TRBJ1-1; D uncertain. The germline V gene has CDR1 LGHDT and CDR2 YNNKEL (reference sequence). The CDR3 runs to 12 residues. Deletions cut 5 bases from V and 8 bases from J, with 12 bases between. The CDR3 region is CASSSLGREAFF. The CDR3 DNA follows: TGTGCCAGCAGCTCCCTGGGGAGGGAAGCTTTCTTT.